The rows below give T cell receptor beta chains drawn from one sample of a study of cytomegalovirus exposure and HLA in healthy donors. Some clones are missing from TCRdb's copy, which holds only in-frame ones; the method was immunoSEQ multiplex PCR. The sample consists of under 200,000 clones, 75% to 85% of them appearing once. The sequenced sample was PBMCs. The receptor source for this set is a woman in her fifties or sixties in good health and CMV-seronegative. Both conserved end residues are part of each CDR3. A D gene is named only where the DNA matches it firmly. Some rows have no size entry. The others give once, few or many, or a class for an expanded clone.

D: -; V: TRBV2; J: TRBJ2-1; size: -; CDR3: CASSEEYNEQFF; DNA: TGTGCCAGCAGCGAGGAGTACAATGAGCAGTTCTTC
D: TRBD1; V: TRBV15; J: TRBJ1-5; size: -; CDR3: CATSNSPRDRGSHRSNQPQHF; DNA: TGTGCCACCAGTAACTCCCCGAGGGACAGGGGTTCCCATAGGAGCAATCAGCCCCAGCATTTT
D: TRBD1; V: TRBV6-5; J: TRBJ1-2; size: -; CDR3: CASRRTGSNYGYTF; DNA: TGTGCCAGCAGACGGACAGGATCAAACTATGGCTACACCTTC
D: TRBD2; V: TRBV28; J: TRBJ2-7; size: -; CDR3: CATLAGGPYEQYF; DNA: TGTGCCACCTTAGCGGGAGGGCCCTACGAGCAGTACTTC
D: -; V: TRBV11-2; J: TRBJ1-2; size: few; CDR3: CASSLGGGYTF; DNA: TGTGCCAGCAGCTTAGGAGGGGGCTACACCTTC
D: -; V: TRBV11-2; J: TRBJ1-5; size: -; CDR3: CASSLASGNQPQHF; DNA: TGTGCCAGCAGCTTAGCGTCAGGCAATCAGCCCCAGCATTTT
D: TRBD1; V: TRBV28; J: TRBJ1-1; size: -; CDR3: CASSLVTGGNTEAFF; DNA: TGTGCCAGCAGTTTAGTGACAGGGGGGAACACTGAAGCTTTCTTT
D: TRBD1; V: TRBV28; J: TRBJ2-6; size: -; CDR3: CASSGTGPGANVLTF; DNA: TGTGCCAGCAGTGGGACAGGGCCTGGGGCCAACGTCCTGACTTTC
D: -; V: TRBV21-1; J: TRBJ1-2; size: -; CDR3: CASSSPGQVCGYTF; DNA: TGTGCCAGCAGCTCCCCCGGACAGGTATGTGGCTACACCTTC
D: -; V: TRBV7-2; J: TRBJ1-1; size: -; CDR3: CASSLVTRATEAFF; DNA: TGTGCCAGCAGCTTAGTTACCAGGGCCACTGAAGCTTTCTTT
D: TRBD1; V: TRBV6-1; J: TRBJ1-3; size: -; CDR3: CASSEEGTAFSGNTIYF; DNA: TGTGCCAGCAGTGAAGAAGGGACAGCCTTCTCTGGAAACACCATATATTTT
D: -; V: TRBV28; J: TRBJ2-5; size: -; CDR3: CASRVTGIQETQYF; DNA: TGTGCCAGCAGGGTAACAGGGATCCAAGAGACCCAGTACTTC
D: -; V: TRBV13; J: TRBJ1-1; size: -; CDR3: CASSPSPNTEAFF; DNA: TGTGCCAGCAGCCCGAGCCCGAACACTGAAGCTTTCTTT